The rows below give T cell receptor beta chains drawn from one sample of a study of cytomegalovirus exposure and HLA in healthy donors. Profiled with immunoSEQ multiplex PCR; TCRdb holds only in-frame clones, not every one. The data show some 180,000 clones, around three quarters seen once. The material sequenced was PBMCs. The receptors were gathered from a woman under 40 in good health and CMV-seronegative. CDR3s include the opening cysteine and the closing phenylalanine or tryptophan. A D gene is named only where the DNA matches it firmly. Clone sizes are given selectively: once, few, many, or a class where the clone is expanded.

>.|.|TRBJ2-2|TRBV5-4
TGTGCCAGCAGCTCCACGGGCGGGGTGCCCGGGGAGCTGTTTTTT
CASSSTGGVPGELFF
>.|.|TRBJ1-2|TRBV2
TGTGCCAGCAGGGGGGCTAGCTATGGCTACACCTTC
CASRGASYGYTF
>.|.|TRBJ1-1|TRBV21-1
TGTGCCAGCAGCCACCGAGGAGCCGGAGGGAACACTGAAGCTTTCTTT
CASSHRGAGGNTEAFF
>TRBD1|once|TRBJ1-1|TRBV5-1
TGCGCCAGCAGCCCGGACAGGGGCACTGAAGCTTTCTTT
CASSPDRGTEAFF
>TRBD1|few|TRBJ2-6|TRBV5-8
TGTGCCAGCGGCCTAGGACAGGGATTATATGGGGCCAACGTCCTGACTTTC
CASGLGQGLYGANVLTF
>.|once|TRBJ1-1|TRBV30
TGTGCCTGGAGTCGTAGAAACACTGAAGCTTTCTTT
CAWSRRNTEAFF
>TRBD1|.|TRBJ1-3|TRBV6-1
TGTGCCAGCAGCCGGACAGGGGCTGGAAACACCATATATTTT
CASSRTGAGNTIYF
>.|.|TRBJ1-1|TRBV30
TGTGCCTGGAGTCGCGGTGCCCAATTTTATGAAGCTTTCTTT
CAWSRGAQFYEAFF
>.|.|TRBJ2-1|TRBV5-1
TGCGCCAGCAGCTTGGGGCAGGGAGCGGGTGAGCAGTTCTTC
CASSLGQGAGEQFF
>TRBD1|.|TRBJ2-7|TRBV11-2
TGTGCCAGCAGCTTAGTGTGGACAGGGGATGTCGAGCAGTACTTC
CASSLVWTGDVEQYF
>.|few|TRBJ1-2|TRBV10-2
TGCGCCAGCCGAGGATGGGGTAGCGACTATGGCTACACCTTC
CASRGWGSDYGYTF
>.|few|TRBJ2-7|TRBV27
TGTGCCAGCAGTTTTAACGGCTACGAGCAGTACTTC
CASSFNGYEQYF
>TRBD1|.|TRBJ1-4|TRBV30
TGTGCCTGGAGAAAAACTCGGACAGGTGTGGGTGAAAAACTGTTTTTT
CAWRKTRTGVGEKLFF
>TRBD2|.|TRBJ2-3|TRBV5-6
TGTGCCAGCCTCGCGGGGGGGCCGTTTGGGACAGATACGCAGTATTTT
CASLAGGPFGTDTQYF
>.|.|TRBJ1-6|TRBV18
TGTGCCAGCTCCCCAGGGAGTGAGAATTCACCCCTCCACTTT
CASSPGSENSPLHF
>.|.|TRBJ2-7|TRBV7-2
TGTGCCAGCAGCTCCTTGGGGGCCTCAGGTAGCTACGAGCAGTACTTC
CASSSLGASGSYEQYF
>.|.|TRBJ1-1|TRBV7-2
TGTGCCAGCAGCTTAACGCGGACAGCGAACACTGAAGCTTTCTTT
CASSLTRTANTEAFF
>TRBD2|.|TRBJ2-5|TRBV4-1
TGCGCCAGCAGCCAAGATTGGGGAAGCGGGAGCGACCAAGAGACCCAGTACTTC
CASSQDWGSGSDQETQYF
>TRBD1|few|TRBJ1-4|TRBV28
TGTGCCAGCGGACAGGGACACATTAATGAAAAACTGTTTTTT
CASGQGHINEKLFF
>TRBD2|.|TRBJ2-2|TRBV30
TGTGCCTGGAGCGCTAGCGGGGGGGCCTTCGGGGAGCTGTTTTTT
CAWSASGGAFGELFF
>.|.|TRBJ1-3|TRBV6-5
TGTGCCAGCAGTTACTCAAGGGGCTCTGGAAACACCATATATTTT
CASSYSRGSGNTIYF
>.|.|TRBJ1-5|TRBV5-4
TGTGCCAGCAGCTTGGCCTCAGACAGTAATCAGCCCCAGCATTTT
CASSLASDSNQPQHF
>TRBD1|.|TRBJ2-2|TRBV29-1
TGCAGCGTTGGCTCCCTAGTAGGACAGGGGAACACCGGGGAGCTGTTTTTT
CSVGSLVGQGNTGELFF
>TRBD1|.|TRBJ2-7|TRBV6-4
TGTGCCAGCTCGAGACCGGACAGGGGCCACGAGCAGTACTTC
CASSRPDRGHEQYF
>TRBD1|.|TRBJ2-1|TRBV10-1
TGCGCCAGCAGTGATAGGCTTGGCTCGTGGACAGGGGGAGACAATGAGCAGTTCTTC
CASSDRLGSWTGGDNEQFF
>.|.|TRBJ1-5|TRBV7-2
TGTGCCAGCAGCCCCACCGGGACTACGAATCAGCCCCAGCATTTT
CASSPTGTTNQPQHF
>.|.|TRBJ2-7|TRBV18
TGTGCCAGCTCACCGCTCCACCGGGATCAGATCTACGAGCAGTACTTC
CASSPLHRDQIYEQYF
>TRBD1|.|TRBJ2-2|TRBV6-6
TGTGCCAGCAGACCCTACAGGGGCCCGAACACCGGGGAGCTGTTTTTT
CASRPYRGPNTGELFF
>.|.|TRBJ2-5|TRBV7-3
TGTGCCAGCAGCCCGAACGGGGGATACCAAGAGACCCAGTACTTC
CASSPNGGYQETQYF
>TRBD2|many|TRBJ2-1|TRBV6-6
TGTGCCAGCAGTTATGGGGGGGAGTACAATGAGCAGTTCTTC
CASSYGGEYNEQFF
>TRBD2|.|TRBJ2-5|TRBV6-5
TGTGCCAGCAGTGGGTGGGGGGGGAAGGAGACCCAGTACTTC
CASSGWGGKETQYF
>TRBD2|.|TRBJ2-1|TRBV5-3
TGTGCCAGAAGCTTGGCCGCCTCCAGGGAGGGGAATGAGCAGTTCTTC
CARSLAASREGNEQFF
>TRBD1|few|TRBJ1-2|TRBV9
TGTGCCAGCAGCGTAGACGGACAGGGACGCTATGGCTACACCTTC
CASSVDGQGRYGYTF
>.|.|TRBJ1-5|TRBV10-3
TGTGCCATCAGGCAGGGACTTGGCAATCAGCCCCAGCATTTT
CAIRQGLGNQPQHF
>TRBD1|few|TRBJ1-2|TRBV6-5
TGTGCCAGCAGTAGACAGGGATATGGCTACACCTTC
CASSRQGYGYTF
>TRBD2|.|TRBJ2-7|TRBV7-2
TGTGCCAGCAGCTCCGAGACTAGCGACCCATACGAGCAGTACTTC
CASSSETSDPYEQYF
>TRBD2|.|TRBJ2-3|TRBV7-3
TGTGCCAGCAGCATCGCTCAGCGGGGAGATACGCAGTATTTT
CASSIAQRGDTQYF
>TRBD2|.|TRBJ2-3|TRBV4-2
TGTGCCAGCAGCCGATTACTAGCGGGGGAATCTAATACGCAGTATTTT
CASSRLLAGESNTQYF
>.|.|TRBJ1-5|TRBV7-9
TGTGCCAGCAGCGGCCCCACGGGGTATAGCAATCAGCCCCAGCATTTT
CASSGPTGYSNQPQHF
>TRBD1|.|TRBJ1-1|TRBV11-1
TGTGCCAGCAGCTTCCAGACAGGGACTGAAGCTTTCTTT
CASSFQTGTEAFF